What follows is one T cell receptor beta chain and its context. With V trimmed by 0 bases and J by 9 bases, 11 bases remained unmatched. Germline CDR1 reads SGHNT; CDR2 reads YYREEE (reference sequence). This CDR3 has 16 amino acids. The data originate from a study of cytomegalovirus exposure and HLA in healthy donors. PCR involved 60 Vbeta and 13 Jbeta primers. Sequenced by immunoSEQ multiplex PCR; TCRdb stores in-frame clones only, minus some. The sample carries 45,000 to 65,000 clones, around 72% recorded once. Specimen: PBMCs. V is TRBV5-4 and J is TRBJ2-1; 8 positions agree with TRBD2. This receptor was identified in a woman aged 45-59 years in good health and CMV-seropositive. The CDR3 loop reads CASSLAAGLAEREQFF. The CDR3 DNA sequence: TGTGCCAGCAGCTTGGCCGCAGGACTAGCAGAACGTGAGCAGTTCTTC.